This entry lists 22 T cell receptor beta chains sequenced from one sample in a study of cytomegalovirus exposure and HLA in healthy donors. The PCR contained 60 Vbeta and 13 Jbeta primers. Profiling relied on immunoSEQ multiplex PCR, and the TCRdb table lists in-frame clones only, not all of them. The sample includes tens of thousands of clones, roughly four fifths of them seen just once. The sequencing input was PBMCs. These TCRs come from a male donor in good health and CMV-seropositive.

V is TRBV5-1 and J is TRBJ2-3, with TRBD2 as a possible D gene (6 bases). This CDR3 spans 15 amino acids. Trimming cost V 0 bases and J 0 bases, with 8 bases left between them. The germline gives CDR1 SGHRS, CDR2 YFSETQ. Here the CDR3 reads CASSLAGLSTDTQYF. DNA of the CDR3: TGCGCCAGCAGCTTGGCGGGACTTAGCACAGATACGCAGTATTTT.

V and J are TRBV10-3 and TRBJ2-2; TRBD1 is a possible D gene (6 bases). The CDR3 loop spans 17 amino acids. V was shortened by 4 bases and J by 1 base, with 16 bases between the two germline ends. Germline loops: CDR1 ENHRY, CDR2 SYGVKD. The CDR3 loop is CAISARTESVNTGELFF. The DNA of the CDR3 is TGTGCCATCAGTGCGAGGACAGAGTCAGTGAACACCGGGGAGCTGTTTTTT.

The V gene is TRBV6-5, the J gene TRBJ1-2; a weak D match, TRBD1 (6 bases). The CDR3 loop spans 15 amino acids. Per the germline V gene, CDR1 is MNHEY and CDR2 is SVGAGI. The V end lost 6 bases, the J end lost 0 bases, and 14 bases lay between the germline ends. Written as DNA, the CDR3 is TGTGCCAGCAGGCTACAGGGAGTTTCTAACTATGGCTACACCTTC. As protein: CASRLQGVSNYGYTF.

The rearrangement uses TRBV11-2 and TRBJ2-3; weak D call: TRBD2 (6 bases). The germline V gene encodes CDR1 SGHAT and CDR2 FQNNGV. The CDR3 sequence is 16 residues long. Trimming took 1 base from V and 1 from J, leaving 12 bases between them. CDR3 in DNA: TGTGCCAGCAGCTTAGGAGCGGGCCCTCGCACAGATACGCAGTATTTT. Encoded protein: CASSLGAGPRTDTQYF.

CDR3: CASSPPGGRLTGELFF. The CDR3 nucleotides read TGTGCCAGCTCACCACCGGGCGGGAGGCTCACCGGGGAGCTGTTTTTT. The V gene is TRBV18, the J gene TRBJ2-2, with TRBD2 identical over 8 bases. With V trimmed by 0 bases and J by 4 bases, 4 bases remained unmatched. The CDR3 loop spans 16 amino acids. Germline CDR1 reads KGHSH; CDR2 reads LQKENI.

This clone was detected only once. This sequence joins TRBV4-3 and TRBJ2-7, with D tentatively TRBD1 (5 bases). This CDR3 has 14 amino acids. Trimming cost V 2 bases and J 4 bases, with 12 bases left between them. CDR1 and CDR2 from the germline V gene are LGHNA and YSLEER. The CDR3 DNA reads as TGCGCCAGCAGCCAAACAGGCGGTTCGTACGAGCAGTACTTC. Its translation is CASSQTGGSYEQYF.

The V and J genes are TRBV30 and TRBJ2-7, with 10 bases matching TRBD1. Germline-derived CDR1 and CDR2 are GTSNPN and SVGIG (reference sequence). Losses at the gene ends were 3 bases for V and 6 bases for J; bases not matched to a gene: 8. The CDR3 is 14 amino acids. CDR3 in amino acids: CAWRGVGQGFEQYF. CDR3 nucleotides: TGTGCCTGGAGGGGAGTGGGACAGGGGTTCGAGCAGTACTTC.

The chain has TRBV10-3 and TRBJ2-2; 12 bases are shared with TRBD2. The V gene's germline CDR1 is ENHRY and CDR2 SYGVKD. This CDR3 spans 15 amino acids. With V trimmed by 4 bases and J by 6 bases, 3 bases remained unmatched. In nucleotides, the CDR3 is TGTGCCATCAGTGCCCTAGCGGGAGGGGCCGGGGAGCTGTTTTTT. Residues: CAISALAGGAGELFF.

The gene calls are TRBV19 and TRBJ2-3; TRBD2 agrees at 8 bases. Trimming took 5 bases from V and 3 from J; bases not matched to a gene: 7. This CDR3 region has 15 residues. Looked up from germline, CDR1 is LNHDA and CDR2 is SQIVND (reference sequence). The CDR3 protein is CASSVATSGTDTQYF. CDR3 nucleotide sequence: TGTGCCAGTAGTGTAGCCACTAGCGGAACAGATACGCAGTATTTT.

The chain joins TRBV27 to TRBJ1-1; D uncertain. Germline V gene sequence: CDR1 MNHEY, CDR2 SMNVEV (reference sequence). This CDR3 contains 14 residues. Trimming took off 2 bases at V and 1 base at J, with 8 bases between the two ends. Written as DNA, the CDR3 is TGTGCCAGCAGTTTAAGTCCAGGGAACACTGAAGCTTTCTTT. Its protein is CASSLSPGNTEAFF.

The chain joins TRBV9 to TRBJ1-2, with 11 bases lining up with TRBD1. Germline V lookup: CDR1 SGDLS, CDR2 YYNGEE. The CDR3 runs to 16 residues. The trim removed 3 bases at V and 4 bases at J, leaving 8 bases unmatched. The CDR3 region is CASSASRDRGFYGYTF. CDR3 sequence (DNA): TGTGCCAGCAGCGCCAGCCGGGACAGGGGGTTCTATGGCTACACCTTC.

The CDR3 bases are TGTGCCAGCAGCTTAGGGGCGGGCACTGAAGCTTTCTTT. This gives the protein CASSLGAGTEAFF. This rearrangement joins TRBV11-3 to TRBJ1-1; D unresolved. The V end was cut by 1 base, the J end by 4 bases, with 7 bases between. This CDR3 has 13 residues. Germline CDR1 is SGHNT and CDR2 is YENEEA. Full variable domain (outside the CDR3, taken from reference TRBV11-3 and TRBJ1-1): EAGVVQSPRYKIIEKKQPVAFWCNPISGHNTLYWYLQNLGQGPELLIRYENEEAVDDSQLPKDRFSAERLKGVDSTLKIQPAELGDSAVYLCASSLGAGTEAFFGQGTRLTVV.

This chain links TRBV10-3 with TRBJ2-7, with TRBD2 matching over 8 bases. Germline CDR1 ENHRY, CDR2 SYGVKD. V lost 10 bases and J lost 7; bases outside the gene matches: 9. This CDR3 is built from 12 residues. This CDR3 is CASLSGGGEQYF. The DNA for the CDR3 is TGTGCCAGCCTAAGCGGGGGTGGGGAGCAGTACTTC.

The chain recombines TRBV2 with TRBJ1-1; possible D gene TRBD1, 5 bases. Germline assignment: CDR1 SNHLY and CDR2 FYNNEI. The CDR3 runs 15 residues. The V and J ends lost 6 bases and 3 bases respectively, with 17 bases between them. CDR3 sequence reads: CASRAVEGWDTEAFF. The CDR3 bases are TGTGCCAGCAGGGCCGTGGAGGGGTGGGACACTGAAGCTTTCTTT.

The genes are TRBV29-1 and TRBJ2-3; 9 nucleotides match TRBD1. V shed 6 bases, J shed 4 bases, and the junction held 5 bases outside the gene matches. The germline V gene encodes CDR1 SQVTM and CDR2 ANQGSEA. This CDR3 has 13 residues. The CDR3 reads CSVGDRVADTQYF. The CDR3 DNA reads TGCAGCGTGGGGGACAGGGTCGCAGATACGCAGTATTTT.

The rearrangement joins TRBV27 to TRBJ2-1; 11 bases line up with TRBD2. CDR1 is MNHEY, CDR2 SMNVEV, per germline (reference sequence). The trim removed 2 bases at V and 6 bases at J, leaving 15 bases unmatched. The CDR3 spans 19 residues. CDR3 region: CASSLNTASSGRVSNEQFF. The CDR3 nucleotides read TGTGCCAGCAGTTTAAATACGGCGAGTAGCGGGAGGGTATCCAATGAGCAGTTCTTC.

This clone was counted once. CDR3 nucleotides: TGTGCCAGCAGCCGCGGGACAGGGAGAAACACCGGGGAGCTGTTTTTT. This codes for CASSRGTGRNTGELFF. The gene calls are TRBV4-2 and TRBJ2-2; 9 nucleotides agree with TRBD1. The V gene's germline CDR1 is LGHNA and CDR2 YNFKEQ. The CDR3 runs to 16 residues. The trim removed 4 bases at V and 2 bases at J, leaving 5 bases unmatched.

The chain combines TRBV6-5 with TRBJ1-3; no firm D call. The CDR3 has 11 residues. The germline gives CDR1 MNHEY, CDR2 SVGAGI. V dropped 5 bases and J dropped 3 bases, with 2 bases sitting between them. The CDR3 loop is CASSHGNTIYF. In nucleotides, the CDR3 is TGTGCCAGCAGTCATGGAAACACCATATATTTT.

The rearrangement links TRBV5-4 to TRBJ2-3; 8 positions match TRBD2. Germline trimming cut 0 bases from V and 1 base from J; bases unmatched to any gene: 10. CDR1 SGHNT and CDR2 YYREEE come from the germline V gene (reference sequence). There are 18 residues in the CDR3. The CDR3 is CASSLGREGPRGTDTQYF. Here the CDR3 DNA reads TGTGCCAGCAGCTTGGGTCGGGAGGGCCCGAGGGGCACAGATACGCAGTATTTT.

This clone was observed a few times. The gene calls are TRBV5-1 and TRBJ1-1; D is perhaps TRBD1 (5 bases). This CDR3 has 15 amino acids. Germline assignment: CDR1 SGHRS and CDR2 YFSETQ. V was pared by 4 bases and J by 4 bases, with 17 bases between. CDR3 protein: CASSTAAGRGTEAFF. CDR3 nucleotides: TGCGCCAGCAGCACGGCAGCGGGTAGGGGCACTGAAGCTTTCTTT.

The chain has TRBV25-1 and TRBJ2-7; possible D gene TRBD1, 6 bases. CDR1 is MGHDK and CDR2 is SYGVNS in the germline V gene. The CDR3 is 14 amino acids. V was pared by 8 bases and J by 2 bases, with 16 bases between. CDR3 protein: CASFTRGYPYEQYF. In nucleotides, the CDR3 is TGTGCCAGCTTTACGAGGGGGTATCCCTACGAGCAGTACTTC.

The V and J genes are TRBV18 and TRBJ1-5, with D hard to call. This CDR3 has 15 residues. V was clipped by 1 base and J by 3 bases, with 10 bases between them. Germline values: CDR1 KGHSH, CDR2 LQKENI. The CDR3 nucleotides are TGTGCCAGCTCACCACGGCACAGAAACAATCAGCCCCAGCATTTT. This sequence encodes CASSPRHRNNQPQHF.